This entry describes one T cell receptor (beta chain). Its antigen is unidentified. Sequencing used immunoSEQ multiplex PCR; TCRdb keeps in-frame clones, though not all of them. The repertoire consists of tens of thousands of clones, with around nine tenths occurring once and the leading ten covering more than 6%. This sample stems from a study of T cell responses to AZD1222 COVID-19 vaccine. The study's findings and limits: Among vaccine-associated CD4 TCRs, coverage spanned spike, with dominance at 160-218 and 743-854.

V gave up 3 bases and J gave up 2 bases, with 9 bases separating them. The CDR3 spans 14 residues. The germline gives CDR1 LNHDA, CDR2 SQIVND (reference sequence). Specimen: peripheral blood, collected 28 days after the second dose of the MenACWY control vaccine. This chain connects TRBV19 to TRBJ2-3, with a tentative D call TRBD2 (5 bases). This receptor was identified in an adult who received the MenACWY meningococcal vaccine as a control. CDR3 sequence reads: CASSMRVVTDTQYF. CDR3 in DNA: TGTGCCAGTAGTATGAGGGTTGTCACAGATACGCAGTATTTT.